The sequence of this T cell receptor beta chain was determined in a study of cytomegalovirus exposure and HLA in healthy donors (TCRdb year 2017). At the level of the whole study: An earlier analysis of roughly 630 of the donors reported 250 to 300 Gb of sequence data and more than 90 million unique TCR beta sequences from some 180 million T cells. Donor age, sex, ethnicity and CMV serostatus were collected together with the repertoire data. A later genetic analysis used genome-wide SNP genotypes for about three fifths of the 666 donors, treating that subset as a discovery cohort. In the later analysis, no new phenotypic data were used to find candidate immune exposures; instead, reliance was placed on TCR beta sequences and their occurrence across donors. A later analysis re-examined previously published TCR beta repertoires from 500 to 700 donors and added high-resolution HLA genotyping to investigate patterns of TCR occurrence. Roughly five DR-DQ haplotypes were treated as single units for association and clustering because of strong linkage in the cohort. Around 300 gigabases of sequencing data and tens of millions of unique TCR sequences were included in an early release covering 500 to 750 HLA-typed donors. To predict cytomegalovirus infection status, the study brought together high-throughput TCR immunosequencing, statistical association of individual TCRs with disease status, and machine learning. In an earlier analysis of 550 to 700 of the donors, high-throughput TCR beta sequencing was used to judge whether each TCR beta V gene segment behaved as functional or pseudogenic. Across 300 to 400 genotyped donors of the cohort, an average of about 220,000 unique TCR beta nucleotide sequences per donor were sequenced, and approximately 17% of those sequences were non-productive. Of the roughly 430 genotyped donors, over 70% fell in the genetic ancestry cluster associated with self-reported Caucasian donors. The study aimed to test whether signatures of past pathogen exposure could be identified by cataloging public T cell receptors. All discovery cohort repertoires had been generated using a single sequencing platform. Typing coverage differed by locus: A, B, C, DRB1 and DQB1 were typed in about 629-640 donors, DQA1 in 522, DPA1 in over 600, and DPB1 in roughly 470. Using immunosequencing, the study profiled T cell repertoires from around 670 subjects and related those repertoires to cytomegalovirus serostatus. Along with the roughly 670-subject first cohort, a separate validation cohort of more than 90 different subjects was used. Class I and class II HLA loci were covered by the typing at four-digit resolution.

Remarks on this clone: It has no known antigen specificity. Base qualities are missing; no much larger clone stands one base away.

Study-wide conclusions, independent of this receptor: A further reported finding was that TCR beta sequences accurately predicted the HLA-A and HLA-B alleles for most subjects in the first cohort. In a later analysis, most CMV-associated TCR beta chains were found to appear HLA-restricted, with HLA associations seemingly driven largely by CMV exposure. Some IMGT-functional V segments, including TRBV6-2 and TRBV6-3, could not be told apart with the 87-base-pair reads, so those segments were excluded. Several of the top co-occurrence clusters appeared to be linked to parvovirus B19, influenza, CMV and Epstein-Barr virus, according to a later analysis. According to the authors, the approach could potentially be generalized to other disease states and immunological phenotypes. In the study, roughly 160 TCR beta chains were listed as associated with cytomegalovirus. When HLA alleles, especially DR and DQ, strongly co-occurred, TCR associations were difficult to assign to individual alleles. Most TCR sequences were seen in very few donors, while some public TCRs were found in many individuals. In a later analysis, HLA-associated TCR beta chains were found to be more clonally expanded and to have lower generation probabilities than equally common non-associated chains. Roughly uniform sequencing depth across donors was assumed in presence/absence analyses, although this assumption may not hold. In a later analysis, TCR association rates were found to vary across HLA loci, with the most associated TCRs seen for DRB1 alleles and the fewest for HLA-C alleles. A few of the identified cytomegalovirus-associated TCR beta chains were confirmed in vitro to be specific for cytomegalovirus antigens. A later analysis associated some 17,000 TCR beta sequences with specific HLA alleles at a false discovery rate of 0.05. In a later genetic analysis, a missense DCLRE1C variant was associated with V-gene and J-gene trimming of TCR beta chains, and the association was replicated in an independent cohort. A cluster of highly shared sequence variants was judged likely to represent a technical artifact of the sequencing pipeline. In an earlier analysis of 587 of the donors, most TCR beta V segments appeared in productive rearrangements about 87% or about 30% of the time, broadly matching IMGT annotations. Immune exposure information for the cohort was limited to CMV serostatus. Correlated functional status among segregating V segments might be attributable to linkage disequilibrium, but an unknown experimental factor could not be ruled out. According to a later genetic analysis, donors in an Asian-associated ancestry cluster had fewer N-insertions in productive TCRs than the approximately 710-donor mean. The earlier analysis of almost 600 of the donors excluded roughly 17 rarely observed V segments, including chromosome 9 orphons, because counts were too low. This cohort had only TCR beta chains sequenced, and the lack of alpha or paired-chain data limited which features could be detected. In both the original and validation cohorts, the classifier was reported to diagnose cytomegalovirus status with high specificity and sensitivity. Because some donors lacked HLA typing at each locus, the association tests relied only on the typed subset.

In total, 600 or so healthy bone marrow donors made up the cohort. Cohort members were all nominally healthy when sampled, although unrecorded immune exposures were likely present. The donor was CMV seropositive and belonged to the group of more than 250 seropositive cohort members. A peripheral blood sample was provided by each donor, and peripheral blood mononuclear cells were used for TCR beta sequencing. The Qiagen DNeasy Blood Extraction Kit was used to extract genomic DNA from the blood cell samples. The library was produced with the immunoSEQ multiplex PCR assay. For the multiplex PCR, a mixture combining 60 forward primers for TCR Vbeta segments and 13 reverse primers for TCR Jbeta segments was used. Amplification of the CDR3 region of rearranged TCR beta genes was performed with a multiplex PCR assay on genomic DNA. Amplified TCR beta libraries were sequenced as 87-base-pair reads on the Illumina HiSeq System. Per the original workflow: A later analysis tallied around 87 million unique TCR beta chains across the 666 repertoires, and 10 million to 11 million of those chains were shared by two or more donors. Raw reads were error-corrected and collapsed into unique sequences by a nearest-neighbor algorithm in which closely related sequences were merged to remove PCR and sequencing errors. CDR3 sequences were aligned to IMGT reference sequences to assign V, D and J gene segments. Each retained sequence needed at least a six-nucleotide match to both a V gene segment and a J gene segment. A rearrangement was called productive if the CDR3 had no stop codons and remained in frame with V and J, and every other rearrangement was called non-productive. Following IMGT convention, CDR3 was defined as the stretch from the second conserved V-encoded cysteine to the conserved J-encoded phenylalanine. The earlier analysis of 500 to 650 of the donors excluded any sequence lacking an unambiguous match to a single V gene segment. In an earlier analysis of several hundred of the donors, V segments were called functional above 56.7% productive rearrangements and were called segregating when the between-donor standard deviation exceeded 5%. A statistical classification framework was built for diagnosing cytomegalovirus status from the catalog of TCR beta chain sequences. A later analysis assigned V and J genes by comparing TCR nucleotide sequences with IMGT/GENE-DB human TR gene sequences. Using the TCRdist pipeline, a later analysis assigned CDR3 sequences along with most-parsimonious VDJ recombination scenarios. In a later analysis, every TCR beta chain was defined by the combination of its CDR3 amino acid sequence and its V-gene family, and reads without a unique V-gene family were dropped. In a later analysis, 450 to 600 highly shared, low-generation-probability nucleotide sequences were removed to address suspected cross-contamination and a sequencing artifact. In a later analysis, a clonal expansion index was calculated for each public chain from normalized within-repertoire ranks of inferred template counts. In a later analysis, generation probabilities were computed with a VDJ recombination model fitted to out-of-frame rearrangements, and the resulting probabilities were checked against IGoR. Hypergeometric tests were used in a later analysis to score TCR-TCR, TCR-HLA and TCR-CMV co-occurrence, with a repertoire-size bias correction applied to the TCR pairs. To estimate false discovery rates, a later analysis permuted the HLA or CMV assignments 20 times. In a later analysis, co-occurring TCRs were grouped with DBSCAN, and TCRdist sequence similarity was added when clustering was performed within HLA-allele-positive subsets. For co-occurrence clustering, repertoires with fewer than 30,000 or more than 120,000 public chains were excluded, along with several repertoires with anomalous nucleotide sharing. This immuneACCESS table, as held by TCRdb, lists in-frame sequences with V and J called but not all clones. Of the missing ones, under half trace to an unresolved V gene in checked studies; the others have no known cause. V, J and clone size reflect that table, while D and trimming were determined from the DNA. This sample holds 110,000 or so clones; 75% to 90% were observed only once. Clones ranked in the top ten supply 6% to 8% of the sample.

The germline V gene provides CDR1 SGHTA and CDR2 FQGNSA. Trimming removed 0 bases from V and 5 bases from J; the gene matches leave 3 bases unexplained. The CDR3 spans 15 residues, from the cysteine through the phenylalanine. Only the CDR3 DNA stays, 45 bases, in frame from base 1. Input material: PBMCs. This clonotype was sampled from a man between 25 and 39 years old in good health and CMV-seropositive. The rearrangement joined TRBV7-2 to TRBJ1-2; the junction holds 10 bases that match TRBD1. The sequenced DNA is TGTGCCAGCAGCTTAGCGAGGACAGGGGGTTATGGCTACACCTTC. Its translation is CASSLARTGGYGYTF.